This paragraph covers one T cell receptor beta chain sequence. Using 200 ng DNA, 30,000 to 35,000 T cell genomes, the sorted-subset replicate PCRs were run. Measured with immunoSEQ multiplex PCR; TCRdb has only the in-frame clones, and not every one. The sample records 1.5 million to 2.5 million clones, about 95% being singletons. This sample is part of a study of shared clonotypes between healthy human individuals. Naive CD8 cells lacked CD45RO, underwent positive selection for CCR7 and left out terminally differentiated effector memory CD45RA+ cells. The sample was naive CD8+ T cells sorted from blood. The TCR sequence derives from a man younger than 30 in good health.

DNA for the CDR3: TGTGCCAGCAGCGCAGCGGGACCCCACAATGAGCAGTTCTTC. Amino acids: CASSAAGPHNEQFF. The chain recombines TRBV9 with TRBJ2-1; 7 positions agree with TRBD2. V was pared by 3 bases and J by 5 bases, with 5 bases of the junction left unmatched. This CDR3 has 14 residues. Looked up from germline, CDR1 is SGDLS and CDR2 is YYNGEE.